These 23 T cell receptor beta chains were all obtained from the same sample, sequenced in a study of cytomegalovirus exposure and HLA in healthy donors. 13 Jbeta primers and 60 Vbeta primers were used for the PCR. Profiled with immunoSEQ multiplex PCR; TCRdb holds only in-frame clones, not every one. The sample lists approximately 210,000 clones; around 81% were seen once. Sequencing input: PBMCs. These receptors all stem from a woman in her forties or fifties in good health and CMV-seropositive.

This clone was recorded only once. The gene calls are TRBV6-1 and TRBJ2-5; a possible D gene is TRBD2 (5 bases). This CDR3 is 13 amino acids long. Deletions cut 6 bases from V and 5 bases from J, with 13 bases between. Germline lookup yields CDR1 MNHNS and CDR2 SASEGT. CDR3 sequence reads: CASSLDPGETQYF. In nucleotides, the CDR3 is TGTGCCAGCAGCTTGGATCCGGGGGAGACCCAGTACTTC.

This clone was recorded a few times. The V and J genes are TRBV28 and TRBJ2-7, with D possibly being TRBD2 (5 bases). Germline V lookup: CDR1 MDHEN, CDR2 SYDVKM. The CDR3 is 13 residues long. The V and J ends lost 7 bases and 6 bases respectively, with 16 bases between them. This CDR3 reads CASTAGGGSEQYF. CDR3 DNA sequence: TGTGCCAGCACTGCAGGTGGAGGCTCCGAGCAGTACTTC.

The chain has TRBV28 and TRBJ2-7; D is possibly TRBD1 (6 bases). Germline V CDR1 and CDR2: MDHEN, SYDVKM. The CDR3 extends over 15 amino acids. V shed 6 bases and J shed 4 bases, with 19 bases lying between them. The DNA of the CDR3 is TGTGCCAGCAGGTCCACAGGGTTCCCACCTTACGAGCAGTACTTC. Its translation: CASRSTGFPPYEQYF.

The CDR3 loop reads CASSVDKPDTQYF. CDR3 in DNA: TGTGCCAGCAGTGTAGACAAGCCGGATACGCAGTATTTT. The gene calls are TRBV6-1 and TRBJ2-3; no clear D gene. This CDR3 is built from 13 residues. CDR1 is MNHNS and CDR2 is SASEGT in the germline V gene. V was clipped by 4 bases and J by 6 bases, with 11 bases between them.

J is TRBJ2-7 and V is TRBV19, with 10 positions matching TRBD1. The ends lost 4 bases at V and 5 bases at J; junction bases unmatched: 11. The CDR3 covers 16 residues. Germline V gene sequence: CDR1 LNHDA, CDR2 SQIVND (reference sequence). The CDR3 spells CASSTLPGQGYHEQYF. CDR3 in DNA: TGTGCCAGTAGTACACTACCGGGACAGGGGTACCACGAGCAGTACTTC.

This sequence joins TRBV6-1 and TRBJ1-4; D call uncertain. CDR1 and CDR2 (germline): MNHNS, SASEGT. V was clipped by 7 bases and J by 1 base, with 7 bases between them. The CDR3 length is 13 residues. The CDR3 nucleotides are TGTGCCAGCACAAGAGGAACTAATGAAAAACTGTTTTTT. It yields the protein CASTRGTNEKLFF.

This rearrangement joins TRBV5-1 to TRBJ2-3; the match to TRBD2 covers 13 bases. V shed 2 bases and J 4 bases; nucleotides not matched to a gene: 4. The germline gives CDR1 SGHRS, CDR2 YFSETQ. This CDR3 has 16 residues. CDR3 in amino acids: CASSFSLAGGPDTQYF. DNA for the CDR3: TGCGCCAGCAGCTTCTCACTAGCGGGGGGGCCAGATACGCAGTATTTT. The complete variable domain, with remaining parts taken from reference TRBV5-1 and TRBJ2-3, reads KAGVTQTPRYLIKTRGQQVTLSCSPISGHRSVSWYQQTPGQGLQFLFEYFSETQRNKGNFPGRFSGRQFSNSRSEMNVSTLELGDSALYLCASSFSLAGGPDTQYFGPGTRLTVL.

V usage is TRBV6-1 and J usage is TRBJ2-7, with 9 bases that match TRBD1. Germline CDR1 MNHNS, CDR2 SASEGT. The CDR3 contains 13 residues. V lost 6 bases, J lost 2 bases, and 2 bases stayed unmatched. The CDR3 sequence is CASRWTGAYEQYF. The CDR3 DNA is TGTGCCAGCAGGTGGACAGGGGCCTACGAGCAGTACTTC.

V and J are TRBV28 and TRBJ2-1; TRBD1 might be the D (6 bases). This CDR3 spans 13 amino acids. With 7 bases removed from V and 6 bases from J, the gap between germline ends came to 13 bases. Germline CDR1 MDHEN, CDR2 SYDVKM. This chain's CDR3 is CASTRTDGNEQFF. CDR3 DNA: TGTGCCAGCACTCGGACAGACGGCAATGAGCAGTTCTTC.

The CDR3 coding sequence is TGTGCCAGCAGCTTAGATGCTCGACAGGGGGATGGCTACACCTTC. Translating it yields CASSLDARQGDGYTF. The chain carries TRBV7-2 and TRBJ1-2, with 9 bases lining up with TRBD1. V lost 1 base and J lost 6; bases outside the gene matches: 6. Germline V gives CDR1 SGHTA, CDR2 FQGNSA. The CDR3 covers 15 residues.

This chain joins TRBV5-4 and TRBJ2-7; unclear D gene. Germline CDR1 is SGHNT and CDR2 is YYREEE (reference sequence). The CDR3 spans 13 residues. V gave up 0 bases and J gave up 2 bases, with 6 bases separating them. CDR3 bases: TGTGCCAGCAGCTTGGGCGGAACCTACGAGCAGTACTTC. It specifies CASSLGGTYEQYF.

The chain has TRBV15 and TRBJ2-7; a weak D match, TRBD1 (6 bases). In germline, CDR1 is LNHNV, CDR2 YYDKDF (reference sequence). V was clipped by 4 bases and J by 0 bases, with 13 bases between them. The CDR3 runs to 15 residues. The CDR3 nucleotides read TGTGCCACCAGCATTCAGACAGGACACTCCTACGAGCAGTACTTC. The encoded protein is CATSIQTGHSYEQYF.

This chain joins TRBV15 and TRBJ2-7; 8 bases agree with TRBD2. The CDR3 spans 15 residues. Per the germline V gene, CDR1 is LNHNV and CDR2 is YYDKDF (reference sequence). V gave up 0 bases and J gave up 0 bases; unmatched junction bases: 1. CDR3 sequence reads: CATSREAGVSYEQYF. The CDR3 nucleotides are TGTGCCACCAGCAGAGAAGCGGGGGTCTCCTACGAGCAGTACTTC.

V gene TRBV5-4 combines with J gene TRBJ2-7, with 9 bases lining up with TRBD2. The germline gives CDR1 SGHNT, CDR2 YYREEE (reference sequence). This CDR3 is built from 12 residues. After removal of 5 bases from V and 6 bases from J, the junction contained 3 bases not matched to a gene. CDR3 region: CASRAGGGEQYF. CDR3 nucleotide sequence: TGTGCCAGCAGGGCGGGGGGGGGCGAGCAGTACTTC.

The chain has TRBV18 and TRBJ1-1; D gene uncertain. CDR3 size: 14 residues. Trimming took 2 bases from V and 0 from J, leaving 7 bases between them. From germline, CDR1 is KGHSH and CDR2 LQKENI. The CDR3 is CASSPVPMNTEAFF. The CDR3 DNA reads as TGTGCCAGCTCACCAGTCCCCATGAACACTGAAGCTTTCTTT. Full variable domain (remainder filled in from reference TRBV18 and TRBJ1-1): NAGVMQNPRHLVRRRGQEARLRCSPMKGHSHVYWYRQLPEEGLKFMVYLQKENIIDESGMPKERFSAEFPKEGPSILRIQQVVRGDSAAYFCASSPVPMNTEAFFGQGTRLTVV.

J is TRBJ2-5 and V is TRBV29-1; maybe TRBD2 (6 bases). The V gene lost 4 bases and the J gene lost 4 bases, with 13 bases spanning the gap. The CDR3 length is 13 residues. CDR1 and CDR2 (germline): SQVTM, ANQGSEA. CDR3 bases: TGCAGCGTTGTGGAGGGCAGATTAGAGACCCAGTACTTC. Translating gives CSVVEGRLETQYF.

V and J are TRBV27 and TRBJ2-1; D gene uncertain. Trimming left V 6 bases short and J 7 bases short, with 10 bases between. The CDR3 sequence is 12 residues long. From germline, CDR1 is MNHEY and CDR2 SMNVEV (reference sequence). The CDR3 loop reads CASSVSGNEQFF. In nucleotides, the CDR3 is TGTGCCAGCAGCGTCTCAGGTAATGAGCAGTTCTTC.

CDR3 amino acids: CASSLWAGSYEQYF. The DNA of the CDR3 is TGTGCCAGCAGCTTGTGGGCGGGGTCCTACGAGCAGTACTTC. This chain connects TRBV5-4 to TRBJ2-7, with D maybe TRBD2 (6 bases). In germline, CDR1 is SGHNT, CDR2 YYREEE (reference sequence). This CDR3 has 14 amino acids. Trimming removed 1 base from V and 1 base from J, with 9 bases in between.

The chain couples TRBV10-3 to TRBJ2-2; 15 nucleotides agree with TRBD2. CDR1 and CDR2 (germline): ENHRY, SYGVKD. There are 17 residues in the CDR3. Losses at the gene ends were 4 bases for V and 5 bases for J; bases not matched to a gene: 5. The CDR3: CAISGSGTSGGTGELFF. CDR3 in DNA: TGTGCCATCAGTGGATCCGGGACTAGCGGGGGGACCGGGGAGCTGTTTTTT.

This clone was observed a single time. The chain joins TRBV28 to TRBJ1-4, with a weak D call TRBD1 (6 bases). Germline loops: CDR1 MDHEN, CDR2 SYDVKM. This CDR3 has 15 residues. V was clipped by 2 bases and J by 8 bases, with 15 bases between them. CDR3 sequence (DNA): TGTGCCAGCAGTTTACAGACAGGTGGTAAGGAAAAACTGTTTTTT. Translating it yields CASSLQTGGKEKLFF.

V and J are TRBV30 and TRBJ2-7; TRBD2 matches at 8 bases. The CDR3 is made up of 15 amino acids. Germline loops: CDR1 GTSNPN, CDR2 SVGIG (reference sequence). V lost 2 bases, J lost 7 bases, and 13 bases stayed unmatched. The CDR3 is CAWSPRRGVLLEQYF. The CDR3, as DNA: TGTGCCTGGAGTCCCCGGCGGGGGGTACTTCTGGAGCAGTACTTC. Full variable domain (outside the CDR3, taken from reference TRBV30 and TRBJ2-7): SQTIHQWPATLVQPVGSPLSLECTVEGTSNPNLYWYRQAAGRGLQLLFYSVGIGQISSEVPQNLSASRPQDRQFILSSKKLLLSDSGFYLCAWSPRRGVLLEQYFGPGTRLTVT.

This clone was picked up one time. The chain is built from TRBV28 and TRBJ2-7; TRBD2 agrees at 11 bases. The trim removed 2 bases at V and 3 bases at J, leaving 3 bases unmatched. Germline assignment: CDR1 MDHEN and CDR2 SYDVKM. The length of the CDR3 is 15 residues. The CDR3 nucleotides read TGTGCCAGCAGTTTAGGACTAGCGGGTGTCTACGAGCAGTACTTC. This sequence encodes CASSLGLAGVYEQYF.

Only one count was recorded for this clone. V gene TRBV6-6 combines with J gene TRBJ2-7; D is possibly TRBD1 (6 bases). CDR3 length: 16 amino acids. The germline gives CDR1 MNHNY, CDR2 SVGAGI (reference sequence). Trimming removed 0 bases at V and 4 bases at J, with 16 bases between. The CDR3 DNA reads TGTGCCAGCAGTTACTCGTTAACAGGGACCACGTACGAGCAGTACTTC. It specifies CASSYSLTGTTYEQYF.